The 5 T cell receptor beta chains given below trace back to one sample, sequenced in a study of T cells in Graves' hyperthyroidism and ophthalmopathy. Amplification of TCR beta CDR3 regions was performed using RNA transcripts as template. The HTBI primer set drove a first-round RT-PCR of the TCR CDR3. Each CDR3 protein is one row after TCRdb ran MiXCR on the multiplex PCR reads. The data hold 530,000 or so distinct CDR3 sequences, with about a sixth observed a single time. Sequencing was carried out using blood. The receptor set was obtained from a woman aged 18-35 years with Graves' ophthalmopathy.

This clonotype was found many times. The CDR3 loop reads CASSWRGPYNEQFF. Here the CDR3 DNA reads TGTGCCAGCAGCTGGAGGGGTCCCTACAATGAGCAGTTCTTC. The genes are TRBV7-8 and TRBJ2-1, with D perhaps TRBD2 (6 bases). The germline CDR1 and CDR2 sequences are SGHVS and FQNEAQ. The CDR3 has 14 residues. The V end lost 4 bases, the J end lost 2 bases, and 9 bases lay between the germline ends.

The gene calls are TRBV13 and TRBJ2-2, with a weak D call TRBD2 (5 bases). V was clipped by 8 bases and J by 1 base, with 5 bases between them. In germline, CDR1 is PRHDT, CDR2 FYEKMQ (reference sequence). This CDR3 comprises 12 residues. In nucleotides, the CDR3 is TGTGCCAGCGAGGGGAACACCGGGGAGCTGTTTTTT. It specifies CASEGNTGELFF. Combining the CDR3 with reference TRBV13 and TRBJ2-2 gives the whole variable domain AAGVIQSPRHLIKEKRETATLKCYPIPRHDTVYWYQQGPGQDPQFLISFYEKMQSDKGSIPDRFSAQQFSDYHSELNMSSLELGDSALYFCASEGNTGELFFGEGSRLTVL.

Points on this clonotype: Given a much more abundant clone one base away, this may be a read error. The genes are TRBV12-3 or TRBV12-4 and TRBJ1-5, with D unresolved. The CDR3 sequence is 15 residues long. The DNA of the CDR3 is TGTGCCGGCAGTTTAAAGGTCTCTGGCAATCAGCCCCAGCATTTT. Encoded protein: CAGSLKVSGNQPQHF.

A single count supports this clonotype. A much larger clone differs from this one at a single base, so this may be a read error. The chain carries TRBV19 and TRBJ2-1; 7 bases fit TRBD1. The closer fit of TRBJ2-7 to the DNA end suggests the J call may be wrong. The CDR3 length is 14 residues. Germline CDR1 LNHDA, CDR2 SQIVND (reference sequence). This chain's CDR3 is CASSRQGQGNEQYF. The CDR3 DNA reads as TGTGCCAGTAGTCGACAGGGCCAGGGCAATGAGCAGTACTTC.

The V and J genes are TRBV4-3 and TRBJ2-5, with 7 nucleotides matching TRBD1. V lost 3 bases and J lost 0; bases outside the gene matches: 13. Per germline, CDR1 LGHNA and CDR2 YSLEER. This CDR3 is 18 amino acids long. The chain's CDR3 is CASSHPTTGSGYQETQYF. CDR3 DNA: TGCGCCAGCAGCCACCCAACGACAGGGTCCGGGTACCAAGAGACCCAGTACTTC.